The 15 T cell receptor beta chains below come from one sample, sequenced in a study of blood T cell repertoires in COVID-19. The table came from immunoSEQ multiplex PCR; TCRdb's copy has only in-frame clones and leaves some out. The sample lists 200,000 to 250,000 clones; over 70% were seen once. Specimen: PBMCs or T cells enriched from blood (not recorded which). These TCRs come from a woman in her twenties or thirties who had been exposed to COVID-19.

This clone was recorded a few times. The V call is TRBV2, the J call TRBJ2-1; tentative D call: TRBD1 (5 bases). The V end was cut by 2 bases, the J end by 6 bases, with 14 bases between. The CDR3 is 15 amino acids. Germline assignment: CDR1 SNHLY and CDR2 FYNNEI. DNA for the CDR3: TGTGCCAGCAGTGAACCCCTACAGGCGATCAATGAGCAGTTCTTC. It yields the protein CASSEPLQAINEQFF.

This rearrangement joins TRBV28 to TRBJ1-1, with 7 bases identical to TRBD1. The CDR3 spans 14 residues. Losses at the gene ends were 6 bases for V and 1 base for J; bases not matched to a gene: 5. Germline V lookup: CDR1 MDHEN, CDR2 SYDVKM. CDR3 coding DNA: TGTGCCAGCAGACGGACAGGAAGGAACACTGAAGCTTTCTTT. It specifies CASRRTGRNTEAFF.

The chain joins TRBV2 to TRBJ1-3; 7 bases are shared with TRBD1. Germline V lookup: CDR1 SNHLY, CDR2 FYNNEI. J gave up 7 bases and V 3 bases, and 6 bases lay outside the gene matches. The CDR3 sequence is 14 residues long. CDR3 nucleotides: TGTGCCAGCAGTGAGAGGGGGCTAAGTAACACCATATATTTT. Its protein product is CASSERGLSNTIYF. The whole variable domain, filled in from reference TRBV2 and TRBJ1-3, reads EPEVTQTPSHQVTQMGQEVILRCVPISNHLYFYWYRQILGQKVEFLVSFYNNEISEKSEIFDDQFSVERPDGSNFTLKIRSTKLEDSAMYFCASSERGLSNTIYFGEGSWLTVV.

The V and J genes are TRBV10-3 and TRBJ2-2, with TRBD2 identical over 12 bases. The CDR3 consists of 17 residues. CDR1 and CDR2 (germline): ENHRY, SYGVKD. Trimming at V came to 5 bases and at J to 7 bases, leaving 11 bases not matched to a gene. The CDR3 coding sequence is TGTGCCATCAGTTTTTTGACTAGCGGGAGCGTCGGCGGGGAGCTGTTTTTT. This codes for CAISFLTSGSVGGELFF.

This rearrangement joins TRBV11-2 to TRBJ2-2; D may be TRBD2 (5 bases). V gave up 5 bases and J gave up 6 bases, with 10 bases separating them. The CDR3 covers 13 residues. Germline V gene data show CDR1 as SGHAT and CDR2 as FQNNGV. The CDR3 protein is CASSLLRAGELFF. Written as DNA, the CDR3 is TGTGCCAGCAGCCTGTTGAGGGCCGGGGAGCTGTTTTTT.

This clone was seen a few times. CDR3 bases: TGCGCCAGCAGCCAGCGGGATTACTACAATGAGCAGTTCTTC. This codes for CASSQRDYYNEQFF. The chain carries TRBV4-1 and TRBJ2-1; D is perhaps TRBD2 (6 bases). Trimming took off 3 bases at V and 3 bases at J, with 9 bases between the two ends. This CDR3 spans 14 amino acids. Germline V gene lookup returns CDR1 MGHRA and CDR2 YSYEKL.

The chain joins TRBV18 to TRBJ2-7; D call uncertain. Per the germline V gene, CDR1 is KGHSH and CDR2 is LQKENI. The CDR3 has 11 residues. V lost 10 bases, J lost 0 bases, and 7 bases lay in between. In nucleotides, the CDR3 is TGTGCCACCGGTCCCTCCTACGAGCAGTACTTC. Translation: CATGPSYEQYF. The variable domain in full, with the rest retrieved from reference TRBV18 and TRBJ2-7, is NAGVMQNPRHLVRRRGQEARLRCSPMKGHSHVYWYRQLPEEGLKFMVYLQKENIIDESGMPKERFSAEFPKEGPSILRIQQVVRGDSAAYFCATGPSYEQYFGPGTRLTVT.

The chain recombines TRBV10-2 with TRBJ2-7; 9 nucleotides align to TRBD2. The CDR3 runs to 16 residues. The V and J ends lost 7 bases and 1 base, in that order; junction bases with no gene match: 11. Germline CDR1 WSHSY, CDR2 SAAADI. The CDR3: CASTTLVTSGSYEQYF. CDR3 nucleotide sequence: TGCGCCAGCACTACTCTGGTGACTAGCGGTTCCTACGAGCAGTACTTC.

The rearrangement links TRBV6-2 or TRBV6-3 to TRBJ1-6, with a tentative D call TRBD1 (5 bases). From germline, CDR1 is MNHEY and CDR2 SVGEGT. The CDR3 totals 16 residues. Trimming took off 0 bases at V and 9 bases at J, with 15 bases between the two ends. The CDR3 sequence: CASSYSEYRKGSPLHF. For the CDR3, the DNA is TGTGCCAGCAGTTACTCTGAATACAGGAAGGGTTCACCCCTCCACTTT.

This clone was seen only once. The chain has TRBV6-1 and TRBJ1-2; unclear D gene. The CDR3 totals 17 residues. CDR1 and CDR2 from the germline V gene are MNHNS and SASEGT. V lost 2 bases and J lost 6, with 22 bases in between. Here the CDR3 reads CASSELNYREEGHGYTF. The CDR3 region has the DNA TGTGCCAGCAGTGAACTCAATTACCGGGAGGAAGGCCATGGCTACACCTTC.

The genes are TRBV13 and TRBJ1-1; no firm D call. Germline V CDR1 and CDR2: PRHDT, FYEKMQ (reference sequence). The CDR3 runs 13 residues. V was pared by 0 bases and J by 5 bases, with 7 bases between. This CDR3 reads CASSLGRVTEAFF. CDR3 bases: TGTGCCAGCAGCTTAGGCCGTGTTACTGAAGCTTTCTTT.

The V gene is TRBV6-5, the J gene TRBJ2-7; TRBD1 matches at 7 bases. Germline V gene data show CDR1 as MNHEY and CDR2 as SVGAGI. The CDR3 has 16 residues. The ends lost 4 bases at V and 5 bases at J; junction bases unmatched: 14. The CDR3 DNA sequence: TGTGCCAGCAGTTCGCAGAGGGGGCCACATGGGGACGAGCAGTACTTC. This sequence encodes CASSSQRGPHGDEQYF.

This clone has just a few counts. The rearrangement joins TRBV3-1 (or the pseudogene TRBV3-2) to TRBJ2-2; D remains ambiguous. The V gene lost 6 bases and the J gene lost 0 bases, with 11 bases spanning the gap. This CDR3 is built from 15 residues. CDR1 is LGHDT, CDR2 YNNKEL, per germline (reference sequence). CDR3 in DNA: TGTGCCAGCAGTCCGTACGGAGCGAACACCGGGGAGCTGTTTTTT. Translated: CASSPYGANTGELFF.

The chain recombines TRBV19 with TRBJ2-5; D remains unclear. Trimming removed 3 bases at V and 0 bases at J, with 11 bases between. The CDR3 spans 15 residues. CDR1 and CDR2 (germline): LNHDA, SQIVND (reference sequence). The CDR3 is CASSISTVYQETQYF. CDR3 nucleotides: TGTGCCAGTAGTATCTCGACTGTATACCAAGAGACCCAGTACTTC.

This clone was detected a few times. V usage is TRBV5-6 and J usage is TRBJ2-3, with 9 nucleotides matching TRBD1. The CDR3 runs 15 residues. Germline V lookup: CDR1 SGHDT, CDR2 YYEEEE. Losses at the gene ends were 0 bases for V and 3 bases for J; bases not matched to a gene: 2. The CDR3 protein is CASSLEGQGTDTQYF. CDR3 nucleotide sequence: TGTGCCAGCAGCTTGGAGGGACAGGGAACAGATACGCAGTATTTT.